Sequencing of this T cell receptor (beta chain) was carried out in a study of early T cells in non-severe SARS-CoV-2 infection. This clonotype was seen repeatedly, ten times or more. From the 5' RACE reads, TCRdb called clonotypes with MiXCR, one entry per CDR3 protein. Of 25,000 to 35,000 distinct CDR3 sequences in the sample, roughly 6.6% were seen once. Germline V gene data show CDR1 as SQVTM and CDR2 as ANQGSEA. The CDR3 is 13 residues long. V was trimmed by 7 bases and J by 5 bases, leaving 16 bases between them. Sequencing was performed on whole blood. The sequence was collected from an adult who was a healthcare worker with PCR-confirmed SARS-CoV-2 infection or an uninfected control (not recorded which). The chain combines TRBV29-1 with TRBJ2-3; weak D call: TRBD2 (7 bases). CDR3 protein: CSGGGGAIDTQYF. CDR3 bases: TGCAGCGGCGGAGGGGGGGCGATAGATACGCAGTATTTT.